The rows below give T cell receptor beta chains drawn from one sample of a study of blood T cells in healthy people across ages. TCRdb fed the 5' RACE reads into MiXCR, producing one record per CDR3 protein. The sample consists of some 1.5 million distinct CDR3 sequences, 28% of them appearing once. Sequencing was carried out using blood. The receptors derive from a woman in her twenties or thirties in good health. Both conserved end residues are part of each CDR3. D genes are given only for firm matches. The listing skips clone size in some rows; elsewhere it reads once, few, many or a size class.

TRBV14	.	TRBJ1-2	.	CASSQGLIPGYGYTF	TGTGCCAGCAGCCAAGGTCTCATTCCTGGCTATGGCTACACCTTC
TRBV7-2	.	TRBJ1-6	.	CASSSSVGSYNSPLHF	TGTGCCAGCAGCTCGTCCGTGGGCTCCTATAATTCACCCCTCCACTTT
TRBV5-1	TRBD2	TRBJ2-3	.	CASSLAIAGGTGTQYF	TGCGCCAGCAGCTTGGCCATAGCGGGGGGCACAGGTACGCAGTATTTT
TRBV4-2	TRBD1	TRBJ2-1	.	CASSHPLPGTGGKNEQFF	TGTGCCAGCAGCCACCCGCTTCCCGGGACAGGGGGGAAAAATGAGCAGTTCTTC
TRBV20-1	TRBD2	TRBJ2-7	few	CSANPGLAGPSYEQYF	TGCAGTGCTAACCCGGGACTAGCGGGGCCCTCCTACGAGCAGTACTTC
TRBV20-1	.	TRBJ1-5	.	CSASSQEDQPQHF	TGCAGTGCTAGTTCGCAGGAGGATCAGCCCCAGCATTTT
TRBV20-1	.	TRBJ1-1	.	CSASAGAGWVAFF	TGCAGTGCTTCCGCGGGTGCTGGATGGGTAGCTTTCTTT
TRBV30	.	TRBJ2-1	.	CACPRWGETYNEQFF	TGTGCCTGCCCCAGGTGGGGGGAAACCTACAATGAGCAGTTCTTC
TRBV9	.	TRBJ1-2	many	CASTPGGRYGYTF	TGTGCCAGCACCCCTGGGGGTAGGTATGGCTACACCTTC
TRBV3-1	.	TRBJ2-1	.	CASSREVMRTFNEQFF	TGTGCCAGCAGCCGGGAGGTCATGAGGACATTCAATGAGCAGTTCTTC
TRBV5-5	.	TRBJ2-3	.	CASSLGAMGVRTDTQYF	TGTGCCAGCAGCTTGGGAGCAATGGGGGTCCGCACAGATACGCAGTATTTT
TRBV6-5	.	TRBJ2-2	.	CASRRKVGTGNGKMFF	.
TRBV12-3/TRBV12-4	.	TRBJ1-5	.	CASSRGGLSNQPQHF	TGTGCCAGCAGTCGCGGTGGACTAAGCAATCAGCCCCAGCATTTT
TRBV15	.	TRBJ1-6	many	CATSRGQRIASPLHF	TGTGCCACCAGCAGAGGTCAGAGGATAGCCTCACCCCTCCACTTT
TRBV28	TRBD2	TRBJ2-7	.	CASSPTSGRPGWNEQYF	TGTGCCAGCAGTCCGACTAGCGGGAGGCCGGGGTGGAATGAGCAGTACTTC
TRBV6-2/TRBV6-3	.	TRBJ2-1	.	CAVQGGVHEQFF	TGTGCCGTCCAAGGGGGGGTCCATGAGCAGTTCTTC
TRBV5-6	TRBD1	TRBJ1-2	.	CANSLPTGEADYGYTF	TGTGCCAACAGCTTGCCGACAGGGGAGGCGGACTATGGCTACACCTTC
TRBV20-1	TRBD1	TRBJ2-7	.	CSASGGTGDSYNEQYF	TGCAGTGCTAGTGGAGGGACAGGGGACTCCTACAATGAGCAGTACTTC
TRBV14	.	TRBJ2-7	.	CASSRVAGNEQYF	TGTGCCAGCAGCCGGGTGGCTGGGAATGAGCAGTACTTC
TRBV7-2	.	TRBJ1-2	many	CASSFSIGRGSRYGYTF	TGTGCCAGCAGCTTTTCCATAGGGAGGGGGTCTCGCTATGGCTACACCTTC
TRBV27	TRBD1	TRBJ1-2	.	CASFHPTGTGYGYTF	TGTGCCAGCTTCCATCCCACCGGGACAGGGTATGGCTACACCTTC
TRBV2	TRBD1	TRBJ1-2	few	CAGRDSNYGYTF	TGTGCCGGCCGGGACAGCAACTATGGCTACACCTTC
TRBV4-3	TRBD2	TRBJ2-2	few	CASSLAGGPTTGELFF	TGCGCCAGCAGCCTAGCGGGAGGGCCGACCACCGGGGAGCTGTTTTTT
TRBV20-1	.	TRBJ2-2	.	CSASRETGQGGELFF	TGCAGTGCTAGCCGAGAAACAGGGCAGGGCGGGGAGCTGTTTTTT
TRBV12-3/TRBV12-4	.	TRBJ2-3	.	CASSLMARTDTQYF	TGTGCCAGCAGCTTGATGGCCCGCACAGATACGCAGTATTTT
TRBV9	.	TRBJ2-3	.	CASSVDGASTDTQYF	TGTGCCAGCAGCGTAGACGGGGCGAGCACAGATACGCAGTATTTT
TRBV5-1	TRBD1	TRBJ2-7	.	CASSHTGGSGDEQYF	TGCGCCAGCAGCCACACAGGGGGCTCAGGGGACGAGCAGTACTTC
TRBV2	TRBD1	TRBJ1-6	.	CASSSTGGGNSPLHF	TGTGCCAGCAGTTCGACAGGGGGTGGGAATTCACCCCTCCACTTT
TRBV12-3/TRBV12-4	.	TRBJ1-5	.	CASSLVGLQPQHF	TGTGCCAGCAGTTTAGTTGGGCTTCAGCCCCAGCATTTT
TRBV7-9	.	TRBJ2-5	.	CASSLRENCGQYF	TGTGCCAGCAGCTTAAGGGAAAACTGCGGGCAGTACTTC
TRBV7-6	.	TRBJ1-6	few	CASSLALQGWGSPLHF	TGTGCCAGCAGCTTAGCGCTCCAGGGCTGGGGATCACCCCTCCACTTT
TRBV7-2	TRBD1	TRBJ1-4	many	CASSLGNRGRNEKLFF	TGTGCCAGCAGCTTAGGCAACAGGGGGCGTAATGAAAAACTGTTTTTT
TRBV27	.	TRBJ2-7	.	CATAASSWGEQYF	TGTGCCACGGCGGCATCCTCCTGGGGCGAGCAGTACTTC
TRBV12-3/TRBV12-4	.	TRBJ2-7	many	CASSRLLYEQYF	TGTGCCAGCAGTCGACTACTCTACGAGCAGTACTTC
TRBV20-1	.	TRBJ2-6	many	CSAMESGANVLTF	TGCAGTGCTATGGAGTCTGGGGCCAACGTCCTGACTTTC
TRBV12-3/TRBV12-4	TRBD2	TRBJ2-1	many	CASSFASGNEQFF	TGTGCCAGCAGTTTCGCTAGCGGCAATGAGCAGTTCTTC
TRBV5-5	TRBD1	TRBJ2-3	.	CASSFTTGQGRTDTQYF	TGTGCCAGCAGCTTTACGACGGGACAGGGGCGCACAGATACGCAGTATTTT
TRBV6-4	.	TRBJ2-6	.	CASSETIGGANVLTF	TGTGCCAGCAGTGAAACAATAGGTGGGGCCAACGTCCTGACTTTC
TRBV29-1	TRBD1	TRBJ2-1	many	CSVELQGVYNEQFF	TGCAGCGTTGAGCTACAGGGGGTATACAATGAGCAGTTCTTC
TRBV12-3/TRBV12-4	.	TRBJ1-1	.	CASSLNSKAFF	TGTGCCAGCAGTTTAAATAGTAAAGCTTTCTTT
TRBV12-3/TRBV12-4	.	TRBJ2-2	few	CASSLGGGLNTGELFF	TGTGCCAGCAGTTTAGGGGGCGGGCTGAACACCGGGGAGCTGTTTTTT